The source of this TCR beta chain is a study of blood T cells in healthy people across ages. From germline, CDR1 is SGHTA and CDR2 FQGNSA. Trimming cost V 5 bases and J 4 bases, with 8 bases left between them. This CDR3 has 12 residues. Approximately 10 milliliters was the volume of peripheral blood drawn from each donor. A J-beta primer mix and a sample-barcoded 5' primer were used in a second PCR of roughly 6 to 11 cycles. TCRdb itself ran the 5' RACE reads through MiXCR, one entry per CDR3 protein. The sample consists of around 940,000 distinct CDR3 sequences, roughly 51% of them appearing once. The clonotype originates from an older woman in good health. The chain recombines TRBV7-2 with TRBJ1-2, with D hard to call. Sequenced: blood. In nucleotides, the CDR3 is TGTGCCAGCAGCCCATCAAGCTATGGCTACACCTTC. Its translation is CASSPSSYGYTF.